These 10 T cell receptor beta chains share one sample of origin, sequenced in a study of spatial heterogeneity in lung cancer. Time point given: sample taken at primary tumor resection. Each CDR3 protein gets one entry after TCRdb re-called the 5' RACE reads with MiXCR. Among over 2,000 distinct CDR3 sequences listed, over 14% were seen once. This material consisted of normal lung tissue next to the tumor, taken at surgery. The receptor set was obtained from a male donor with early-stage non-small cell lung cancer.

This clonotype qualifies as medium-sized (0.01 to 0.1%). CDR3 coding DNA: TGTGCCAGCAGCCCGAGTGGGACGAACACTGAAGCTTTCTTT. Residues: CASSPSGTNTEAFF. This chain links TRBV7-2 with TRBJ1-1; tentatively, D is TRBD1 (5 bases). Trimming removed 5 bases from V and 1 base from J, with 11 bases in between. The germline gives CDR1 SGHTA, CDR2 FQGNSA. The CDR3 extends over 14 amino acids.

By frequency in the sample, this clonotype is medium-sized (0.01 to 0.1%). The chain links TRBV7-8 to TRBJ1-1; D is perhaps TRBD1 (6 bases). The germline CDR1 and CDR2 sequences are SGHVS and FQNEAQ. V dropped 4 bases and J dropped 0 bases, with 12 bases sitting between them. The CDR3 has 15 residues. Here the CDR3 DNA reads TGTGCCAGCAGCTCGATTACAGGGCTGAACACTGAAGCTTTCTTT. Its translation is CASSSITGLNTEAFF.

This clonotype is classed as medium-sized (0.01 to 0.1%). The CDR3 region has the DNA TGCGCCAGCAGCTTGGGCAGGGGCGATGGCTACACCTTC. Translated, it gives CASSLGRGDGYTF. The J gene is TRBJ1-2, the V gene TRBV5-1; D is perhaps TRBD1 (6 bases). Germline V gene data show CDR1 as SGHRS and CDR2 as YFSETQ. The CDR3 is 13 residues long. The V gene lost 0 bases and the J gene lost 6 bases, with 9 bases spanning the gap. Full variable domain (remainder filled in from reference TRBV5-1 and TRBJ1-2): KAGVTQTPRYLIKTRGQQVTLSCSPISGHRSVSWYQQTPGQGLQFLFEYFSETQRNKGNFPGRFSGRQFSNSRSEMNVSTLELGDSALYLCASSLGRGDGYTFGSGTRLTVV.

The table lists this clonotype with many counts. This chain joins TRBV20-1 and TRBJ2-7; the D gene is possibly TRBD1 (6 bases). The CDR3 covers 12 residues. Per germline, CDR1 DFQATT and CDR2 SNEGSKA (reference sequence). V was pared by 2 bases and J by 7 bases, with 12 bases between. Here the CDR3 reads CSARLDSLEQYF. CDR3 DNA: TGCAGTGCTAGATTGGACAGTTTGGAGCAGTACTTC.

By share, this clonotype counts as medium-sized (0.01 to 0.1%). This chain links TRBV20-1 with TRBJ2-5; D perhaps matches TRBD1 (5 bases). This CDR3 has 14 amino acids. In germline, CDR1 is DFQATT, CDR2 SNEGSKA (reference sequence). V was trimmed by 6 bases and J by 3 bases, leaving 17 bases between them. DNA for the CDR3: TGCAGTGCCCCCTGGCAAGGGGCCAAAGAGACCCAGTACTTC. This sequence encodes CSAPWQGAKETQYF.

This clonotype is medium-sized in the sample. This chain uses TRBV20-1 with TRBJ2-7, with 8 bases identical to TRBD1. CDR1 and CDR2 (germline): DFQATT, SNEGSKA (reference sequence). The V segment lost 3 bases and the J segment 3 bases; nucleotides outside the gene matches: 10. This CDR3 comprises 15 residues. The CDR3 DNA is TGCAGTGCTAGTCCTATGACAGGGGAATACTACGAGCAGTACTTC. It translates to CSASPMTGEYYEQYF.

V gene TRBV7-2 combines with J gene TRBJ2-7; a weak D match, TRBD1 (6 bases). The ends were cut back, 3 bases at V and 6 bases at J, with 15 bases in the middle. Germline CDR1 is SGHTA and CDR2 is FQGNSA. The CDR3 covers 14 residues. The chain's CDR3 is CASSFQGSGGEQYF. For the CDR3, the DNA is TGTGCCAGCAGCTTCCAGGGGTCAGGAGGCGAGCAGTACTTC.

This clonotype is medium-sized by share. The rearrangement joins TRBV29-1 to TRBJ2-7, with TRBD1 matching 7 bases. The junction had 10 bases not matched to a gene; V was cut back by 6 bases and J by 2 bases. Germline CDR1 is SQVTM and CDR2 is ANQGSEA. CDR3 length equals 14 residues. The CDR3 nucleotides read TGCAGCGTAAAGGAGGACAGGACTCCCTACGAGCAGTACTTC. Amino acid sequence: CSVKEDRTPYEQYF.

In its sample, this clonotype is medium-sized (0.01 to 0.1%). V and J are TRBV24-1 and TRBJ2-3; tentative D call: TRBD1 (6 bases). CDR1 is KGHDR and CDR2 is SFDVKD in the germline V gene. The CDR3 runs 19 residues. Trimming removed 1 base at V and 0 bases at J, with 19 bases between. Here the CDR3 reads CATSDFVGRRTDSTDTQYF. The CDR3 DNA follows: TGTGCCACCAGTGATTTCGTCGGCCGGCGGACAGATAGCACAGATACGCAGTATTTT.

This clonotype ranks as large. The chain recombines TRBV5-6 with TRBJ1-4; D unclear. This CDR3 comprises 14 residues. V was pared by 4 bases and J by 5 bases, with 12 bases between. Per the germline V gene, CDR1 is SGHDT and CDR2 is YYEEEE. The CDR3 sequence: CASSGRWRNEKLFF. As DNA, the CDR3 is TGTGCCAGCAGCGGGAGGTGGAGAAATGAAAAACTGTTTTTT.